These 8 T cell receptor beta chains share one sample of origin, sequenced in a study of blood T cell repertoires in COVID-19. Profiling relied on immunoSEQ multiplex PCR, and the TCRdb table lists in-frame clones only, not all of them. Of 100,000 to 150,000 clones in the sample, around 82% were seen once. Sequences were obtained from peripheral blood. These receptors originate from an elderly man with active or convalescent COVID-19.

This clone was seen a few times. The chain joins TRBV7-3 to TRBJ2-3; TRBD2 agrees at 7 bases. The ends lost 4 bases at V and 1 base at J; junction bases unmatched: 5. CDR1 and CDR2 (germline): SGHTA, FQGTGA. The CDR3 runs 15 residues. In nucleotides, the CDR3 is TGTGCCAGCAGCTCGTATGGGGGGGGCACAGATACGCAGTATTTT. This sequence encodes CASSSYGGGTDTQYF.

This clone was seen a few times. The genes are TRBV27 and TRBJ1-2, with 7 bases that match TRBD1. The CDR3 is 14 residues long. V was pared by 7 bases and J by 4 bases, with 9 bases of the junction left unmatched. CDR1 and CDR2 from the germline V gene are MNHEY and SMNVEV (reference sequence). Here the CDR3 reads CASKALDRFYGYTF. CDR3 nucleotide sequence: TGTGCCAGCAAGGCCCTGGACAGGTTCTATGGCTACACCTTC.

The CDR3, as DNA: TGTGCCAGCAGTCTCTTCCCCGGGGACTACGAGCAGTACTTC. This codes for CASSLFPGDYEQYF. The chain uses TRBV6-5 and TRBJ2-7, with D possibly matching TRBD2 (5 bases). There are 14 residues in the CDR3. Germline V gene lookup returns CDR1 MNHEY and CDR2 SVGAGI. V lost 5 bases and J lost 3, with 14 bases in between.

The rearrangement links TRBV27 to TRBJ1-2; TRBD1 is a possible D gene (6 bases). Germline assignment: CDR1 MNHEY and CDR2 SMNVEV (reference sequence). This CDR3 contains 14 residues. The ends were cut back, 4 bases at V and 8 bases at J, with 17 bases in the middle. In DNA, the CDR3 is TGTGCCAGCAGTTGGGAGGGGGGCGCGGGAGGCTACACCTTC. Its protein product is CASSWEGGAGGYTF.

The chain employs TRBV3-1 (or the pseudogene TRBV3-2) and TRBJ2-2, with 7 bases lining up with TRBD1. This CDR3 contains 15 residues. The J segment lost 4 bases and the V segment lost 4 bases, leaving 6 bases of the junction unmatched. Germline CDR1 and CDR2: LGHDT and YNNKEL (reference sequence). The chain's CDR3 is CASSLGTVITGELFF. The CDR3, as DNA: TGTGCCAGCAGCCTTGGGACAGTCATCACCGGGGAGCTGTTTTTT.

The J gene is TRBJ2-1, the V gene TRBV7-9, with a tentative D call TRBD1 (6 bases). CDR1 is SEHNR and CDR2 is FQNEAQ in the germline V gene (reference sequence). This CDR3 spans 13 amino acids. V lost 4 bases and J 5 bases, leaving 9 bases between the germline ends. The CDR3 sequence: CASSSGQNNEQFF. The CDR3 DNA sequence: TGTGCCAGCAGCTCGGGACAAAACAATGAGCAGTTCTTC.

The CDR3 nucleotides read TGCGCCAGCAGCTTGATTAGCGGGGGGCCCAAAGAGACCCAGTACTTC. This translates into CASSLISGGPKETQYF. The gene calls are TRBV5-1 and TRBJ2-5; 10 bases agree with TRBD2. There are 16 residues in the CDR3. Germline V gene lookup returns CDR1 SGHRS and CDR2 YFSETQ. The ends lost 1 base at V and 3 bases at J; junction bases unmatched: 6.

The chain recombines TRBV3-1 (or the pseudogene TRBV3-2) with TRBJ2-3; 8 bases fit TRBD2. J was trimmed by 6 bases and V by 5 bases; bases with no gene match: 10. The CDR3 extends over 15 amino acids. Germline loops: CDR1 LGHDT, CDR2 YNNKEL (reference sequence). Written as DNA, the CDR3 is TGTGCCAGCAGCTCCGGGGGGGCCACGGGGGATACGCAGTATTTT. This gives the protein CASSSGGATGDTQYF.